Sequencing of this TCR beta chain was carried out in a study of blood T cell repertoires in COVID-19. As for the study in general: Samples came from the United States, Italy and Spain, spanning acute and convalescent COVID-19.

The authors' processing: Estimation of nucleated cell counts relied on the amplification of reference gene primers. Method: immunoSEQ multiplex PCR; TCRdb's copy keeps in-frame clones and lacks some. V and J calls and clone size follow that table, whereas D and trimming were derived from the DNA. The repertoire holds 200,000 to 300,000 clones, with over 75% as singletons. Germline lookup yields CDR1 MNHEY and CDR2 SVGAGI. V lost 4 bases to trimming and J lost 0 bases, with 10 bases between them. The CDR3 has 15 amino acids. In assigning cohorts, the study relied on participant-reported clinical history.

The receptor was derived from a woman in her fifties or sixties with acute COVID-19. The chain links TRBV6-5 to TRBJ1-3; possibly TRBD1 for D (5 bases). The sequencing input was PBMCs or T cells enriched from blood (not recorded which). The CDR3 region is CASSSADISGNTIYF. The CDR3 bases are TGTGCCAGCAGTTCCGCGGACATCTCTGGAAACACCATATATTTT.